Listed here are 3 T cell receptor beta chains from one sample, sequenced in a study of radiation and T cells in renal cell carcinoma. Measured with immunoSEQ multiplex PCR; TCRdb has only the in-frame clones, and not every one. The data hold around 94,000 clones, with around 81% observed a single time. Noted time point: blood 4 weeks post-SBRT, at nephrectomy. Treatment meaning: 15 Gy SBRT to primary tumor, nephrectomy 4 weeks later. The input for sequencing was blood, taken from a patient whose treatment included radiotherapy and nephrectomy. These receptors were collected from a middle-aged man with renal cell carcinoma.

The rearrangement links TRBV28 to TRBJ2-4; the D is unclear. From germline, CDR1 is MDHEN and CDR2 SYDVKM. This CDR3 is built from 14 residues. Trimming pared 5 bases from V and 1 base from J, leaving 9 bases between. The CDR3 spells CASSPAGAKNIQYF. The CDR3 coding sequence is TGTGCCAGCAGTCCAGCCGGGGCCAAAAACATTCAGTACTTC.

The chain links TRBV27 to TRBJ2-1; 7 nucleotides match TRBD2. V dropped 4 bases and J dropped 4; count of bases not matched to a gene: 7. This CDR3 has 15 amino acids. Germline V lookup: CDR1 MNHEY, CDR2 SMNVEV (reference sequence). The CDR3 sequence is CASSSPGLTYNEQFF. DNA for the CDR3: TGTGCCAGCAGTTCACCGGGACTAACATACAATGAGCAGTTCTTC.

The chain links TRBV7-2 to TRBJ2-1; 10 nucleotides line up with TRBD2. The CDR3 is 17 residues long. V shed 4 bases and J 7 bases; nucleotides not matched to a gene: 13. The V gene's germline CDR1 is SGHTA and CDR2 FQGNSA. CDR3 amino acids: CASSSLVAGGFRNEQFF. Written as DNA, the CDR3 is TGTGCCAGCAGCTCCCTCGTAGCGGGGGGATTTAGGAATGAGCAGTTCTTC.